A single sample gave rise to the 19 T cell receptor beta chains below, sequenced in a study of T-cell reconstitution after alpha-beta-depleted transplantation in children. Construction of the TCRbeta library involved unique molecular identifiers. Each CDR3 protein is one row after TCRdb ran MiXCR on the PCR reads. This sample yields 420,000 or so distinct CDR3 sequences, of which about a tenth are seen a single time; roughly 5.5% belongs to the top ten. The source material was PBMCs from the stem cell graft donor, sampled from the stem cell graft. Receptor source: a human donor who donated a stem cell graft to a child with acute myeloid leukemia.

This clonotype has ten or more counts. This chain links TRBV18 with TRBJ2-3; a possible D gene is TRBD2 (6 bases). Trimming removed 3 bases at V and 3 bases at J, with 13 bases between. Germline assignment: CDR1 KGHSH and CDR2 LQKENI. CDR3 size: 15 residues. The CDR3 coding sequence is TGTGCCAGCTCACCCCGGGAGATGGGGACAGATACGCAGTATTTT. Encoded protein: CASSPREMGTDTQYF. Drawing the rest from reference TRBV18 and TRBJ2-3, the complete variable domain is NAGVMQNPRHLVRRRGQEARLRCSPMKGHSHVYWYRQLPEEGLKFMVYLQKENIIDESGMPKERFSAEFPKEGPSILRIQQVVRGDSAAYFCASSPREMGTDTQYFGPGTRLTVL.

Comments on this clonotype: Since a much larger clone is just one base distant, this may be a read error. The gene calls are TRBV7-2 and TRBJ2-3, with D possibly called TRBD1 or TRBD2 (5 bases each). CDR1 SGHTA and CDR2 FQGNSA come from the germline V gene. This CDR3 has 16 amino acids. V dropped 3 bases and J dropped 10 bases, with 23 bases sitting between them. The CDR3: CASSFVHLAGANAQYF. In DNA, the CDR3 is TGTGCCAGCAGCTTTGTACATCTAGCCGGGGCGAACGCGCAGTATTTT.

The CDR3 sequence: CSARDRIQTYGYTF. CDR3 nucleotide sequence: TGCAGTGCTAGAGATCGGATACAGACCTATGGCTACACCTTC. This sequence joins TRBV20-1 and TRBJ1-2, with unresolved D. This CDR3 has 14 amino acids. Germline V lookup: CDR1 DFQATT, CDR2 SNEGSKA (reference sequence). V was pared by 0 bases and J by 4 bases, with 12 bases between.

The gene calls are TRBV18 and TRBJ1-1; TRBD1 aligns across 8 bases. This CDR3 is 16 amino acids long. Germline V gives CDR1 KGHSH, CDR2 LQKENI. The junction had 6 bases not matched to a gene; V was cut back by 2 bases and J by 1 base. As DNA, the CDR3 is TGTGCCAGCTCACCAAATCCGGGGACAGGGAACACTGAAGCTTTCTTT. It encodes CASSPNPGTGNTEAFF.

This chain connects TRBV20-1 to TRBJ2-1; 9 nucleotides agree with TRBD2. The ends lost 6 bases at V and 6 bases at J; junction bases unmatched: 9. CDR1 DFQATT and CDR2 SNEGSKA come from the germline V gene (reference sequence). The CDR3 is 14 residues long. The CDR3 protein is CSARPGLATNEQFF. The CDR3 DNA follows: TGCAGTGCGAGACCGGGACTAGCCACCAATGAGCAGTTCTTC.

V is TRBV6-6 and J is TRBJ2-2, with D unresolved. V gave up 6 bases and J gave up 9 bases, with 11 bases separating them. The germline V gene has CDR1 MNHNY and CDR2 SVGAGI (reference sequence). The CDR3 spans 12 residues. The CDR3 sequence is CASRGARRELFF. The CDR3 nucleotides are TGTGCCAGCAGGGGTGCTAGGAGGGAGCTGTTTTTT.

This clonotype was detected many times. The genes are TRBV25-1 and TRBJ2-7; 9 bases line up with TRBD1. Trimming cost V 1 base and J 0 bases; bases outside gene matches: 4. Germline CDR1 is MGHDK and CDR2 is SYGVNS. The CDR3 runs to 16 residues. In DNA, the CDR3 is TGTGCCAGCAGTGAATGGGGGACAGGGCGCTCCTACGAGCAGTACTTC. It specifies CASSEWGTGRSYEQYF.

The V call is TRBV29-1, the J call TRBJ1-2, with D uncertain. CDR3 length equals 15 residues. The ends were cut back, 2 bases at V and 7 bases at J, with 20 bases in the middle. Germline values: CDR1 SQVTM, CDR2 ANQGSEA. The CDR3 spells CSVEWEVRTLIGYTF. The CDR3, as DNA: TGCAGCGTTGAATGGGAGGTCAGGACTTTAATTGGCTACACCTTC.

About this clonotype: A junction end diverges from the germline sequence, so it may reflect a read error. The chain combines TRBV7-3 with TRBJ1-3, with D possibly TRBD1 on 5 matching bases. Germline V lookup: CDR1 SGHTA, CDR2 FQGTGA. The CDR3 runs to 15 residues. The CDR3 DNA follows: TGTGCCAGCAGCTACGTTACAGGCTCTGGAAACACCATGTATTTT. Translating it yields CASSYVTGSGNTMYF. Full variable domain (remainder filled in from reference TRBV7-3 and TRBJ1-3): GAGVSQTPSNKVTEKGKYVELRCDPISGHTALYWYRQSLGQGPEFLIYFQGTGAADDSGLPNDRFFAVRPEGSVSTLKIQRTERGDSAVYLCASSYVTGSGNTMYFGEGSWLTVV.

This clonotype was counted a few times. The CDR3 sequence is CASTIATNEKLFF. CDR3 DNA: TGTGCCAGCACAATAGCAACTAATGAAAAACTGTTTTTT. The chain uses TRBV12-3 or TRBV12-4 and TRBJ1-4; no reliable D call. The V end lost 7 bases, the J end lost 0 bases, and 6 bases lay between the germline ends. The CDR3 has 13 residues.

This clonotype was picked up many times. The CDR3 reads CASSLVDHEQFF. The CDR3, as DNA: TGCGCCAGCAGCTTGGTCGACCACGAGCAGTTCTTC. The V gene is TRBV5-1, the J gene TRBJ2-1, with no clear D. Per germline, CDR1 SGHRS and CDR2 YFSETQ. The V end was cut by 0 bases, the J end by 10 bases, with 8 bases between. The CDR3 loop spans 12 amino acids. Complete variable domain (other parts from reference TRBV5-1 and TRBJ2-1): KAGVTQTPRYLIKTRGQQVTLSCSPISGHRSVSWYQQTPGQGLQFLFEYFSETQRNKGNFPGRFSGRQFSNSRSEMNVSTLELGDSALYLCASSLVDHEQFFGPGTRLTVL.

CDR3 nucleotide sequence: TGTGCCAGCAGTGATCCTGGACAGGGGCACACTGAAGCTTTCTTT. It specifies CASSDPGQGHTEAFF. V is TRBV2 and J is TRBJ1-1, with 9 bases aligning to TRBD1. This CDR3 has 15 amino acids. Losses at the gene ends were 3 bases for V and 3 bases for J; bases not matched to a gene: 5. Germline-derived CDR1 and CDR2 are SNHLY and FYNNEI.

With respect to this clonotype: The junction departs from germline at one end; a sequencing error may be responsible. The chain has TRBV12-3 or TRBV12-4 and TRBJ2-1; D possibly corresponds to TRBD2 (7 bases). CDR3 size: 15 residues. The CDR3, as DNA: TGTGCCAGCATCTCGGGGGCTAGCGGAAACAATGACCAGTTCTTC. Encoded protein: CASISGASGNNDQFF.

This chain connects TRBV5-6 to TRBJ1-5, with D hard to call. Trimming left V 2 bases short and J 2 bases short, with 11 bases between. From germline, CDR1 is SGHDT and CDR2 YYEEEE. The CDR3 consists of 15 residues. The CDR3 DNA reads as TGTGCCAGCAGCTTCCGAGATTCTGGCAATCAGCCCCAGCATTTT. Its protein is CASSFRDSGNQPQHF.

This clonotype was picked up many times. V usage is TRBV6-1 and J usage is TRBJ2-5; D is possibly TRBD1 or TRBD2 (6 bases each). Trimming took 2 bases from V and 3 from J, leaving 10 bases between them. The CDR3 loop spans 14 amino acids. CDR1 is MNHNS and CDR2 is SASEGT in the germline V gene. The CDR3 region is CASSEKGGKETQYF. In nucleotides, the CDR3 is TGTGCCAGCAGTGAAAAAGGGGGGAAAGAGACCCAGTACTTC.

This clonotype was counted many times. V usage is TRBV20-1 and J usage is TRBJ2-5; no reliable D call. The length of the CDR3 is 14 residues. V lost 5 bases and J 2 bases, leaving 15 bases between the germline ends. Germline assignment: CDR1 DFQATT and CDR2 SNEGSKA (reference sequence). For the CDR3, the DNA is TGCAGTGCTCCTTCCCAGACGGAGCAAGAGACCCAGTACTTC. Translated: CSAPSQTEQETQYF.

V and J are TRBV10-1 and TRBJ2-1; TRBD1 matches at 9 bases. This CDR3 has 15 amino acids. Germline CDR1 reads WNHNN; CDR2 reads SYGVQD (reference sequence). Losses at the gene ends were 6 bases for V and 3 bases for J; bases not matched to a gene: 6. The CDR3 region has the DNA TGCGCCAGCAGCGCCGGGACAGGGATCTACAATGAGCAGTTCTTC. It codes for CASSAGTGIYNEQFF.

This clonotype has only a few counts. The V call is TRBV5-1, the J call TRBJ1-5, with 7 bases fitting TRBD1. With V trimmed by 4 bases and J by 4 bases, 8 bases remained unmatched. This CDR3 has 15 residues. Germline assignment: CDR1 SGHRS and CDR2 YFSETQ. CDR3 region: CASSPSGTENQPQHF. In DNA form, the CDR3 reads TGCGCCAGCAGCCCGTCGGGGACAGAAAATCAGCCCCAGCATTTT.

This CDR3 reads CSAATVQGRETQYF. The CDR3 nucleotides read TGCAGTGCAGCGACGGTTCAGGGCAGGGAGACCCAGTACTTC. The chain combines TRBV20-1 with TRBJ2-5, with D perhaps matching TRBD1 (5 bases). Germline CDR1 is DFQATT and CDR2 is SNEGSKA (reference sequence). V lost 6 bases and J lost 5, with 19 bases in between. This CDR3 region has 14 residues.